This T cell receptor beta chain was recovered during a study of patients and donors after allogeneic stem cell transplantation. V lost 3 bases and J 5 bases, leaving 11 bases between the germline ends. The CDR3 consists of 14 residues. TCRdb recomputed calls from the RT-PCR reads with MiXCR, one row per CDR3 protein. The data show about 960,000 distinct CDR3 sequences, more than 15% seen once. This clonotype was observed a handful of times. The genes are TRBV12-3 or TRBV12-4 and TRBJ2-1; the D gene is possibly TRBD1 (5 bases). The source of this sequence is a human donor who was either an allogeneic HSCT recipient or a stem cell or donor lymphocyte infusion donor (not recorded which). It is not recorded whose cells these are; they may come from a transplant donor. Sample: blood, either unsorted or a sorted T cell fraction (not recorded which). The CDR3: CASSFLKGDNEQFF. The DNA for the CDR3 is TGTGCCAGCAGTTTTCTTAAAGGGGACAATGAGCAGTTCTTC.